The clone carrying this T cell receptor (beta chain) was seen at least ten times. Its matching antigen is unknown. There were TCR beta CDR3 regions amplified from RNA transcripts. During a first-round RT-PCR of the TCR CDR3, the HTBI primer set was used. TCRdb re-analysed the multiplex PCR reads in MiXCR, keeping a single row per CDR3 protein. The sample contains about 600,000 distinct CDR3 sequences, 11% to 15% of which appear only once. The source of the sample is a study of T cells in Graves' hyperthyroidism and ophthalmopathy. Study as a whole: Sampling of peripheral blood happened at initial diagnosis, prior to any treatment.

Inclusion characteristics of ophthalmopathy patients comprised a Clinical Activity Score of at least 3, a NOSPECS grade of at least 4, and duration under 3 months. General study results and limits: Ophthalmopathy got predicted by the model a median about six months before its onset.

The TCR comes from a woman between 18 and 30 years old with Graves' ophthalmopathy. The sample comprised blood.

The CDR3 region is CASSATGTDGNEQFF. In nucleotides, the CDR3 is TGCGCCAGCAGTGCAACCGGGACCGACGGGAATGAGCAGTTCTTC. The chain couples TRBV10-2 to TRBJ2-1; the D call may be TRBD1 or TRBD2 (5 bases each). V was clipped by 4 bases and J by 7 bases, with 17 bases between them. This CDR3 spans 15 amino acids. The germline V gene encodes CDR1 WSHSY and CDR2 SAAADI.